Shown below are 22 T cell receptor beta chains from a single sample sequenced in a study of T cell repertoires in cytomegalovirus infection. TCRdb re-called the reads with MiXCR, one entry per CDR3 protein. The data contain approximately 550,000 distinct CDR3 sequences, 15% to 20% of them singletons. The source material was CD8+ T cells from PBMCs. Receptor source: a human donor in good health (CMV status not recorded). Some clones in this sample may be carry-over from other donors' samples.

This sequence joins TRBV28 and TRBJ2-1; a weak D match, TRBD2 (5 bases). Trimming pared 10 bases from V and 9 bases from J, leaving 13 bases between. The CDR3 runs 11 residues. Germline CDR1 is MDHEN and CDR2 is SYDVKM. The CDR3 spells CATEERAEQFF. CDR3 sequence (DNA): TGTGCCACGGAAGAGAGGGCTGAGCAGTTCTTC.

This clonotype was counted ten times or more. The J gene is TRBJ1-1, the V gene TRBV12-3 or TRBV12-4; no reliable D call. The length of the CDR3 is 15 residues. V was pared by 3 bases and J by 1 base, with 12 bases between. The CDR3 coding sequence is TGTGCCAGCAGTTTGCAGTTTTCCCCGAACACTGAAGCTTTCTTT. This encodes CASSLQFSPNTEAFF.

This clonotype was found a few times. The V and J genes are TRBV29-1 and TRBJ2-2, with TRBD1 matching over 10 bases. The CDR3 sequence is 15 residues long. Germline-derived CDR1 and CDR2 are SQVTM and ANQGSEA. V was pared by 2 bases and J by 6 bases, with 6 bases of the junction left unmatched. This chain's CDR3 is CSVEPRGQGSGELFF. Here the CDR3 DNA reads TGCAGCGTTGAACCCAGGGGACAGGGGTCCGGGGAGCTGTTTTTT.

Ten or more counts support this clonotype. The J gene is TRBJ1-5, the V gene TRBV12-3 or TRBV12-4; D is unresolved. This CDR3 spans 12 amino acids. The V and J ends lost 7 bases and 3 bases respectively, with 7 bases between them. The chain's CDR3 is CASTLANQPQHF. The CDR3 coding sequence is TGTGCCAGCACCCTAGCCAATCAGCCCCAGCATTTT.

The CDR3, as DNA: TGTGCCAGCAGTTTATCGAGCGGGGAGAGCTCCTACGAGCAGTACTTC. Protein product: CASSLSSGESSYEQYF. The V gene is TRBV27, the J gene TRBJ2-7, with 7 bases lining up with TRBD2. Looked up from germline, CDR1 is MNHEY and CDR2 is SMNVEV (reference sequence). V shed 0 bases and J 0 bases; nucleotides not matched to a gene: 5. The CDR3 extends over 16 amino acids.

As regards this clonotype: At one end the junction does not follow the germline gene, possibly because of a read error. The chain links TRBV6-5 to TRBJ2-2, with D unresolved. The CDR3 spans 14 residues. Germline CDR1 and CDR2: MNHEY and SVGAGI. For the CDR3, the DNA is TGTGCCAACAGTCGTACCTCGTACACCGGGGAGCTGTTTTTT. Encoded protein: CANSRTSYTGELFF.

For this clonotype: It is likely a read error, because the conserved phenylalanine at the end of the CDR3 is missing. The genes are TRBV19 and TRBJ2-1; D uncertain. The CDR3 totals 15 residues. Germline V gene lookup returns CDR1 LNHDA and CDR2 SQIVND (reference sequence). V was clipped by 4 bases and J by 0 bases, with 10 bases between them. As DNA, the CDR3 is TGTGCCAGTAGTAATTCTAGGAGCTCCTACAATGAGCAGTTCTTA. It encodes CASSNSRSSYNEQFL.

This clonotype has more than one count but fewer than ten. The chain recombines TRBV5-4 with TRBJ2-3; possibly TRBD2 for D (5 bases). The V end was cut by 4 bases, the J end by 0 bases, with 15 bases between. The CDR3 runs to 16 residues. Germline assignment: CDR1 SGHNT and CDR2 YYREEE (reference sequence). CDR3 residues: CASSPWTSRSTDTQYF. In DNA, the CDR3 is TGTGCCAGCAGCCCGTGGACTTCTCGAAGCACAGATACGCAGTATTTT.

This clonotype was detected many times. CDR3 coding DNA: TGTGCCAGCAGTTTAGGCCAGGGTTGGTCCTACGAGCAGTACTTC. It yields the protein CASSLGQGWSYEQYF. The chain is built from TRBV27 and TRBJ2-7; D possibly corresponds to TRBD1 (5 bases). The V and J ends lost 2 bases and 1 base respectively, with 12 bases between them. Germline V gene sequence: CDR1 MNHEY, CDR2 SMNVEV (reference sequence). The CDR3 runs 15 residues.

This clonotype was seen a handful of times. This chain joins TRBV7-2 and TRBJ2-2; 12 positions agree with TRBD1. The CDR3 spans 20 residues. Trimming at V came to 5 bases and at J to 5 bases, leaving 18 bases not matched to a gene. Looked up from germline, CDR1 is SGHTA and CDR2 is FQGNSA. The CDR3 DNA is TGTGCCAGCAGCCCGGGACAGGGGGCGGGAATAGTAGCTAGGACCGGGGAGCTGTTTTTT. This codes for CASSPGQGAGIVARTGELFF.

This chain connects TRBV2 to TRBJ2-3, with a weak D call TRBD2 (6 bases). The V and J ends lost 3 bases and 2 bases respectively, with 12 bases between them. CDR3 size: 15 residues. Germline CDR1 SNHLY, CDR2 FYNNEI. The CDR3 loop reads CASSEIAAFTDTQYF. In nucleotides, the CDR3 is TGTGCCAGCAGTGAGATAGCGGCATTCACAGATACGCAGTATTTT.

Note on this clonotype: The conserved phenylalanine or tryptophan normally closing the CDR3 is absent here, so this likely arose from a read error. The chain uses TRBV7-4 and TRBJ2-7; no reliable D call. This CDR3 contains 18 residues. CDR1 is SGHVT and CDR2 is SQSDAQ in the germline V gene. Deletions cut 1 base from V and 3 bases from J, with 22 bases between. The CDR3 DNA follows: TGTGCCAGCAGCTTAGGTGCCACCTTGTCGGCGGCTAACTACGAGCAGTACTTA. The encoded protein is CASSLGATLSAANYEQYL.

J is TRBJ2-2 and V is TRBV19, with D perhaps TRBD1 (5 bases). CDR1 LNHDA and CDR2 SQIVND come from the germline V gene (reference sequence). The germline V and J ends were trimmed by 3 bases and 1 base, with 12 bases remaining between them. This CDR3 has 16 residues. CDR3 loop: CASSIPLDRNTGELFF. For the CDR3, the DNA is TGTGCCAGTAGTATCCCCCTCGACAGGAACACCGGGGAGCTGTTTTTT.

This sequence joins TRBV19 and TRBJ1-1; D possibly corresponds to TRBD1 (6 bases). This CDR3 spans 14 amino acids. V shed 8 bases and J shed 0 bases, with 13 bases lying between them. The germline V gene encodes CDR1 LNHDA and CDR2 SQIVND (reference sequence). CDR3 sequence: CASHTRGLNTEAFF. In DNA, the CDR3 is TGTGCCAGTCACACACGGGGGCTGAACACTGAAGCTTTCTTT.

This clonotype has at least ten counts. This chain links TRBV7-3 with TRBJ2-5, with 8 bases lining up with TRBD2. The CDR3 has 13 residues. In germline, CDR1 is SGHTA, CDR2 FQGTGA. The ends lost 6 bases at V and 3 bases at J; junction bases unmatched: 3. CDR3 protein: CASRAGGEETQYF. DNA of the CDR3: TGTGCCAGCAGGGCGGGGGGAGAAGAGACCCAGTACTTC.

This clonotype was observed a few times. The chain joins TRBV5-8 to TRBJ1-6; 7 bases agree with TRBD1. V shed 0 bases and J 3 bases; nucleotides not matched to a gene: 9. The CDR3 has 18 amino acids. Germline V gene data show CDR1 as SGHTS and CDR2 as YDEGEE. Here the CDR3 reads CASSLGPRQGFYNSPLHF. CDR3 bases: TGTGCCAGCAGCTTGGGCCCCAGACAGGGTTTCTATAATTCACCCCTCCACTTT.

This chain links TRBV6-4 with TRBJ1-5, with 7 bases lining up with TRBD1. J gave up 4 bases and V 0 bases, and 6 bases lay outside the gene matches. The CDR3 consists of 16 residues. The germline V gene has CDR1 MRHNA and CDR2 SNTAGT. CDR3 DNA sequence: TGTGCCAGCAGTGACTCAGACAGGGCCGATAATCAGCCCCAGCATTTT. As protein: CASSDSDRADNQPQHF.

This clonotype was detected many times. The chain recombines TRBV12-3 or TRBV12-4 with TRBJ1-4, with TRBD1 as a possible D gene (6 bases). The CDR3 is 16 amino acids. Trimming stripped 5 bases from V and 3 bases from J, with 16 bases between. CDR3 region: CASSDVGGEANEKLFF. In DNA, the CDR3 is TGTGCCAGCAGTGATGTGGGGGGCGAAGCTAATGAAAAACTGTTTTTT.

This clonotype was picked up many times. This chain links TRBV7-9 with TRBJ2-3; the D gene is possibly TRBD2 (5 bases). The CDR3 runs to 15 residues. Looked up from germline, CDR1 is SEHNR and CDR2 is FQNEAQ (reference sequence). With 5 bases removed from V and 2 bases from J, the gap between germline ends came to 14 bases. The CDR3 reads CASSPRSRDTDTQYF. The CDR3 coding sequence is TGTGCCAGCAGCCCTAGGAGCCGGGACACAGATACGCAGTATTTT.

The chain carries TRBV19 and TRBJ1-1; D may be TRBD1 (5 bases). Germline CDR1 is LNHDA and CDR2 is SQIVND (reference sequence). Trimming cost V 10 bases and J 4 bases, with 19 bases left between them. The CDR3 loop spans 14 amino acids. CDR3 nucleotides: TGTGCCACCACCGAGGCACGGGGGAGCACTGAAGCTTTCTTT. This sequence encodes CATTEARGSTEAFF.

At least ten counts were recorded for this clonotype. The chain has TRBV11-1 and TRBJ1-6; D is uncertain. The CDR3 is made up of 17 amino acids. Germline CDR1 is SGHAT and CDR2 is FQDESV (reference sequence). Trimming cost V 5 bases and J 8 bases, with 22 bases left between them. The CDR3 nucleotides are TGTGCCAGCAGCCCGGGTGGCAGGCCGGACCGGTATTCACCCCTCCACTTT. This encodes CASSPGGRPDRYSPLHF. Complete variable domain (other parts from reference TRBV11-1 and TRBJ1-6): EAEVAQSPRYKITEKSQAVAFWCDPISGHATLYWYRQILGQGPELLVQFQDESVVDDSQLPKDRFSAERLKGVDSTLKIQPAELGDSAMYLCASSPGGRPDRYSPLHFGNGTRLTVT.

This chain links TRBV11-2 with TRBJ2-7; D may be TRBD1 (6 bases). V was shortened by 0 bases and J by 2 bases, with 11 bases between the two germline ends. CDR3 size: 15 residues. Germline V lookup: CDR1 SGHAT, CDR2 FQNNGV. CDR3 protein: CASSLDGRGTYEQYF. The CDR3 DNA is TGTGCCAGCAGCTTAGATGGTAGGGGGACCTACGAGCAGTACTTC.